This T cell receptor (beta chain) was recorded in a study of T cells in Graves' hyperthyroidism and ophthalmopathy. As for the study in general: Peripheral blood was obtained at initial diagnosis, preceding any treatment.

Amplified TCR beta CDR3 regions derived from RNA transcripts. The primer set for the first-round RT-PCR of the TCR CDR3 was HTBI. TCRdb recomputed calls from the multiplex PCR reads with MiXCR, one row per CDR3 protein. The sample lists over 700,000 distinct CDR3 sequences; around 40% were seen once. This clonotype was seen only a few times. The germline gives CDR1 MNHEY, CDR2 SVGAGI. The CDR3 is made up of 14 amino acids. V lost 11 bases to trimming and J lost 1 base; unmatched junction nucleotides: 5. Patients were excluded for uncontrolled infection, other autoimmune disease, pregnancy or lactation. PBMCs were collected from an approximately 9.5 ml volume of fresh peripheral blood.

The chain joins TRBV6-5 to TRBJ2-2, with 9 bases that match TRBD2. Sequences were obtained from blood. The receptor was derived from a woman in her thirties or forties with Graves' hyperthyroidism. The chain's CDR3 is CAGRTSENTGELFF. The CDR3 nucleotides read TGTGCCGGGAGGACTAGCGAGAACACCGGGGAGCTGTTTTTT.